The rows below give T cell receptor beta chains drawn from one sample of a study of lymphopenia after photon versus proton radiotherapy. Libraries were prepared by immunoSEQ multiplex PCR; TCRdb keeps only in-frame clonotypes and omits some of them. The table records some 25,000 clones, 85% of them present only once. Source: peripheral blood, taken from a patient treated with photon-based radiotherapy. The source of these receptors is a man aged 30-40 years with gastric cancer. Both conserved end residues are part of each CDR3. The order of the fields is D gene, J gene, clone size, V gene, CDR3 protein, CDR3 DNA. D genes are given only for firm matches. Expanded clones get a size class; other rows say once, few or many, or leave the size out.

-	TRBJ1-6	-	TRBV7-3	CASSLAQYNSPLHF	TGTGCCAGCAGCTTGGCTCAGTATAATTCACCCCTCCACTTT
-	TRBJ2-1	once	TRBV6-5	CASSTLGRREQFF	TGTGCCAGCAGTACTCTGGGCCGGAGGGAGCAGTTCTTC
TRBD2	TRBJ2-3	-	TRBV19	CATREEPSSTDTQYF	TGTGCCACTCGGGAGGAGCCTTCTAGCACAGATACGCAGTATTTT
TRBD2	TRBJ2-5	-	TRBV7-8	CASRSGVNKETQYF	TGTGCCAGCAGGAGCGGGGTGAACAAAGAGACCCAGTACTTC
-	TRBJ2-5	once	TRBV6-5	CAKETQYF	TGTGCCAAAGAGACCCAGTACTTC
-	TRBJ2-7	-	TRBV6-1	CASSEAQGQSYEQYF	TGTGCCAGCAGTGAAGCTCAGGGGCAATCTTACGAGCAGTACTTC
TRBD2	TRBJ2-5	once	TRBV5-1	CASSSGRGAAETQYF	TGCGCCAGCAGCTCGGGGCGGGGGGCTGCAGAGACCCAGTACTTC
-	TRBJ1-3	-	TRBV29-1	CSVEDSNAGVSNSGNTIYF	TGCAGCGTTGAAGATTCAAATGCAGGGGTCTCAAACTCTGGAAACACCATATATTTT
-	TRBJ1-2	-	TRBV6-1	CASSETGPSYGYTF	TGTGCCAGCAGTGAAACGGGACCCTCCTATGGCTACACCTTC
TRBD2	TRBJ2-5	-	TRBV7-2	CASSPKRLAGGLYQETQYF	TGTGCCAGCAGCCCCAAAAGACTAGCGGGAGGGCTGTACCAAGAGACCCAGTACTTC
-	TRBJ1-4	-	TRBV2	CASSQETNEKLFF	TGTGCCAGCAGCCAAGAAACTAATGAAAAACTGTTTTTT
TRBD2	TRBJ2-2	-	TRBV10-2	CASKLAGGNTGELFF	TGCGCCAGCAAACTAGCGGGGGGGAACACCGGGGAGCTGTTTTTT
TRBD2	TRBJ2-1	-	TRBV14	CASSPSGHTQGNEQFF	TGTGCCAGCAGCCCTAGCGGTCATACTCAGGGCAATGAGCAGTTCTTC